One and the same sample provided the 6 T cell receptor beta chains below, sequenced in a study of blood T cell repertoires in COVID-19. Only in-frame clones appear in the TCRdb table, and some are missing; sequencing was by immunoSEQ multiplex PCR. The data hold hundreds of thousands of clones, with approximately 85% observed a single time. The material sequenced was peripheral blood. These receptors all come from a man in his forties or fifties with active or convalescent COVID-19.

The chain recombines TRBV19 with TRBJ2-3; D may be TRBD2 (6 bases). V lost 5 bases, J lost 0 bases, and 9 bases lay in between. Germline V gene sequence: CDR1 LNHDA, CDR2 SQIVND (reference sequence). This CDR3 has 14 amino acids. The CDR3 DNA reads TGTGCCAGTAGTCTTAGCGGAAGCACAGATACGCAGTATTTT. This encodes CASSLSGSTDTQYF.

This clone has just a few counts. The gene calls are TRBV3-1 (or the pseudogene TRBV3-2) and TRBJ1-1; the match to TRBD1 covers 8 bases. CDR3 length: 14 amino acids. The V segment lost 7 bases and the J segment 2 bases; nucleotides outside the gene matches: 6. The germline V gene has CDR1 LGHDT and CDR2 YNNKEL (reference sequence). The CDR3 sequence: CASTQGALNTEAFF. In nucleotides, the CDR3 is TGTGCCAGCACCCAGGGGGCCCTTAACACTGAAGCTTTCTTT.

This clone was detected once. V is TRBV4-3 and J is TRBJ2-7; 8 bases map to TRBD2. This CDR3 is 17 amino acids long. V shed 1 base and J 3 bases; nucleotides not matched to a gene: 11. CDR1 and CDR2 from the germline V gene are LGHNA and YSLEER. CDR3 protein: CASSQARTAGVIYEQYF. In DNA, the CDR3 is TGCGCCAGCAGCCAAGCGAGGACAGCGGGAGTAATCTACGAGCAGTACTTC.

J is TRBJ1-2 and V is TRBV28; D is uncertain. This CDR3 spans 15 amino acids. Germline assignment: CDR1 MDHEN and CDR2 SYDVKM. V was shortened by 3 bases and J by 0 bases, with 11 bases between the two germline ends. CDR3 coding DNA: TGTGCCAGCAGTTTCTCAGGAGGAACTAACTATGGCTACACCTTC. Protein: CASSFSGGTNYGYTF.

This clone came up a few times. J is TRBJ2-1 and V is TRBV18, with D perhaps matching TRBD2 (6 bases). The CDR3 sequence is 15 residues long. The ends were cut back, 2 bases at V and 1 base at J, with 9 bases in the middle. Per germline, CDR1 KGHSH and CDR2 LQKENI. CDR3 DNA: TGTGCCAGCTCACCAGGGGCGGGATCCTACAATGAGCAGTTCTTC. Translation gives CASSPGAGSYNEQFF.

V gene TRBV6-5 combines with J gene TRBJ2-7; 7 bases are shared with TRBD2. The length of the CDR3 is 15 residues. J gave up 3 bases and V 6 bases, and 11 bases lay outside the gene matches. Germline CDR1 reads MNHEY; CDR2 reads SVGAGI. The CDR3 reads CASSVRLSGNYEQYF. The CDR3, as DNA: TGTGCCAGCAGCGTTCGTCTCAGCGGGAACTACGAGCAGTACTTC.